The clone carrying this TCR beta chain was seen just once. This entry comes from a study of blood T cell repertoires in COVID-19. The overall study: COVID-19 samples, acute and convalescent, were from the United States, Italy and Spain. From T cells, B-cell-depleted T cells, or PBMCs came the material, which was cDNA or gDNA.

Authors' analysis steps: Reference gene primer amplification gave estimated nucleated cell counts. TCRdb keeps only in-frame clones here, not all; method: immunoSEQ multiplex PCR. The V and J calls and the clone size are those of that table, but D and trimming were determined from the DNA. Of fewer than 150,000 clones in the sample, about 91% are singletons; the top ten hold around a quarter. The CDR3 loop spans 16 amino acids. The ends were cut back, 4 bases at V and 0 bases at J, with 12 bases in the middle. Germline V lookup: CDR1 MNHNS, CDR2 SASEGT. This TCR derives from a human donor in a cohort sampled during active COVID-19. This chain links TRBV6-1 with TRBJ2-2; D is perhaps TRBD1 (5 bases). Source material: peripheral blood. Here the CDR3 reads CASSGQPPPNTGELFF. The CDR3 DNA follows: TGTGCCAGCAGTGGACAGCCACCGCCGAACACCGGGGAGCTGTTTTTT.